This TCR beta chain was recovered during a study of T cells after somatic rescue of genetic block. Assay: immunoSEQ multiplex PCR; the TCRdb copy retains only in-frame clones and omits some. This sample has 55,000 to 75,000 clones, with 85% to 95% found just once. Trimming took 3 bases from V and 1 from J, leaving 7 bases between them. Per the germline V gene, CDR1 is SGHRS and CDR2 is YFSETQ. CDR3 length equals 13 residues. The chain is built from TRBV5-1 and TRBJ1-1, with a weak D call TRBD1 (5 bases). Sequenced sample: peripheral blood mononuclear cells (PBMCs). The TCR sequence derives from a middle-aged man. CDR3 sequence reads: CASSWDPNTEAFF. DNA for the CDR3: TGCGCCAGCAGCTGGGACCCGAACACTGAAGCTTTCTTT. The whole variable domain, remainder taken from reference TRBV5-1 and TRBJ1-1, is KAGVTQTPRYLIKTRGQQVTLSCSPISGHRSVSWYQQTPGQGLQFLFEYFSETQRNKGNFPGRFSGRQFSNSRSEMNVSTLELGDSALYLCASSWDPNTEAFFGQGTRLTVV.